The rows below give T cell receptor beta chains drawn from one sample of a study of T-cell reconstitution after alpha-beta-depleted transplantation in children. TCRdb re-called the PCR reads with MiXCR, one entry per CDR3 protein. Found here are 60,000 to 80,000 distinct CDR3 sequences, about 7% of them singletons; the top ten hold around 2.6%. Sequenced here: PBMCs from the stem cell graft donor, sampled from the stem cell graft. The receptors shown here come from a human donor who donated a stem cell graft to a child with acute lymphoblastic leukemia. The CDR3 runs from the conserved cysteine through the conserved F or W. The D gene is left open where the match is weak. Not every row has a clone size; where given, it reads once, few, many or a size class.

clone_size d_call j_call v_call cdr3_nt cdr3_aa
- TRBD1 TRBJ1-3 TRBV4-2 TGTGCCAGCAGCCGGGCGGGAGGACAGGGCACTGGAAACACCATATATTTT CASSRAGGQGTGNTIYF
few - TRBJ2-7 TRBV2 TGTGCCTGCCGGGACATCTCCTACGAGCAGTACTTC CACRDISYEQYF
many TRBD2 TRBJ2-1 TRBV29-1 TGCAGCGTAAAAAGGAGGCTAGCGGACTACAATGAGCAGTTCTTC CSVKRRLADYNEQFF
few TRBD2 TRBJ2-7 TRBV20-1 TGCAGTGCTAGAGTTTGGGAGGGCTCCGAGCAGTACTTC CSARVWEGSEQYF
few TRBD2 TRBJ2-1 TRBV2 TGTGCCAGCAGGATCGGGGGGACCTACAATGAGCAGTTCTTC CASRIGGTYNEQFF
few - TRBJ2-2 TRBV7-9 TGTGCCAGCAGTCCCTCCACCGGGGTGGAGCTGTTTTTT CASSPSTGVELFF
many TRBD1 TRBJ1-1 TRBV11-2 TGTGCCAGCAGCTTATTTCAGGGGGCAGAATTCGGTGAAGCTTTCTTT CASSLFQGAEFGEAFF
many TRBD2 TRBJ2-2 TRBV27 TGTGCCAGCAGGCGGTACGGGAGGGGTACCGGGGAGCTGTTTTTT CASRRYGRGTGELFF
many TRBD2 TRBJ2-1 TRBV5-1 TGCGCCAGCAGCTTATCCGTGGGGGGGAGCTCCTACAATGAGCAGTTCTTC CASSLSVGGSSYNEQFF
many - TRBJ1-5 TRBV27 TGTGCCAGCAGTTTATTTAGTGGGGGGGATCAGCCCCAGCATTTT CASSLFSGGDQPQHF
- - TRBJ1-5 TRBV11-2 TGTGCCAGCAGCTTAGGGGGTAGGGGGGCGCGAAATCAGCCCCAGCATTTT CASSLGGRGARNQPQHF
- - TRBJ2-1 TRBV7-8 TGTGCCAGCAGCTTACAAAGGGCAGGGGTACTGAATGAGCAGTTCTTC CASSLQRAGVLNEQFF
many TRBD1 TRBJ2-2 TRBV19 TGTGCCAGTAGTCCCGGGACAGACACCGGGGAGCTGTTTTTT CASSPGTDTGELFF
many - TRBJ2-6 TRBV29-1 TGCAGCGTTGTGGGGAGCTCTGGGGCCAACGTCCTGACTTTC CSVVGSSGANVLTF
many - TRBJ1-1 TRBV12-3/TRBV12-4 TGTGCCAGCAGTTTAGGGCTCGTTATATCAAACACTGAAGCTTTCTTT CASSLGLVISNTEAFF
many TRBD2 TRBJ2-7 TRBV7-3 TGTGCCAGCAGCTTTACTACTAGCGGGGGGCCCTACGAGCAGTACTTC CASSFTTSGGPYEQYF
few - TRBJ2-2 TRBV29-1 TGCAGCGTGGAACAGGGAAATACCGGGGAGCTGTTTTTT CSVEQGNTGELFF
many - TRBJ2-7 TRBV20-1 TGCAGTGCTCGGACCGGAGACGAGCAGTACTTC CSARTGDEQYF
many - TRBJ2-7 TRBV11-2 TGTGCCAGCAGCTTTAGCGCCGAGCAGTACTTC CASSFSAEQYF
- - TRBJ1-5 TRBV7-2 TGTGCCAGCAGCCCCCGCCCTGGTAATCAGCCCCAGCATTTT CASSPRPGNQPQHF
- - TRBJ2-7 TRBV29-1 TGCAGCGTTGTGAGGAACTACGAGCAGTACTTC CSVVRNYEQYF
many TRBD2 TRBJ2-7 TRBV28 TGTGCCAGCAGAACTAGCGACACCTACGAGCAGTACTTC CASRTSDTYEQYF
- - TRBJ2-5 TRBV19 TGTGCCAGTAGTATAGATCTATCAGGGCATGGGGAGACCCAGTACTTC CASSIDLSGHGETQYF
many TRBD2 TRBJ2-3 TRBV5-5 TGTGCCAGCAGCATACTAGCGTTGGATACGCAGTATTTT CASSILALDTQYF
many TRBD1 TRBJ1-2 TRBV12-3/TRBV12-4 TGTGCCAGCAGGACCGGGACAGGGGGCTACACCTTC CASRTGTGGYTF
few TRBD1 TRBJ2-2 TRBV10-1 TGCGCCAGCAGTCAGGGGGAGACCGGGGAGCTGTTTTTT CASSQGETGELFF
many - TRBJ2-5 TRBV10-3 TGTGCCGCAGGCGGAGGAGGCCTAGAGACCCAGTACTTC CAAGGGGLETQYF
- - TRBJ2-3 TRBV6-2/TRBV6-3 TGTGCCAGCAGTCTGCATGGGTATACGCAGTATTTT CASSLHGYTQYF
many - TRBJ1-1 TRBV4-1 TGCGCCAGCAGCCAGCCGGTGGGGAACACTGAAGCTTTCTTT CASSQPVGNTEAFF
many - TRBJ2-3 TRBV5-6 TGTGCCAGCACCCGAGGGGAGTGGGATACGCAGTATTTT CASTRGEWDTQYF
many - TRBJ2-1 TRBV6-5 TGTGCCAGCAGTTACAGTCGGCACAATGAGCAGTTCTTC CASSYSRHNEQFF
few - TRBJ1-2 TRBV7-8 TGTGCCAGCAGCCACGACAGGTCTTGGTCGGATGGCTACACCTTC CASSHDRSWSDGYTF
many - TRBJ2-5 TRBV5-1 TGCGCCAGCAGCAAGGGGGGGACCCAAGAGACCCAGTACTTC CASSKGGTQETQYF
many TRBD2 TRBJ2-4 TRBV7-6 TGTGCCAGCAGCTTAGGGACTAGCCCATTAGCCAAAAACATTCAGTACTTC CASSLGTSPLAKNIQYF
many - TRBJ2-2 TRBV7-3 TGTGCCAGCAGCTTAACAGGGGTGTCCGGGGAGCTGTTTTTT CASSLTGVSGELFF
many - TRBJ1-3 TRBV28 TGTGCCAGCACAACAGAGGAAATTGACACCATATATTTT CASTTEEIDTIYF
many - TRBJ1-6 TRBV5-1 TGCGCCAGCAGCTCGACGGACACTTCACCCCTCCACTTT CASSSTDTSPLHF
many TRBD1 TRBJ2-1 TRBV6-6 TGTGCCAGCAGCGGGGTGGGACAGGGGAACAATGAGCAGTTCTTC CASSGVGQGNNEQFF
- TRBD2 TRBJ2-7 TRBV5-6 TGTGCCAGCAGTAAGGCTAGCGGAACCTACGAGCAGTACTTC CASSKASGTYEQYF
- TRBD1 TRBJ2-2 TRBV6-2/TRBV6-3 TGTGCCAGCAGTTACCAGGACAGGGGGGACACTGGGGAGCTGTTTTTT CASSYQDRGDTGELFF
many TRBD1 TRBJ1-1 TRBV4-3 TGCGCCAGCAGCCAAGGGGCAGGGGGTGGTTGGGGGAACACTGAAGCTTTCTTT CASSQGAGGGWGNTEAFF
many - TRBJ2-2 TRBV19 TGTGCCAGTGGGGTCGGACAGTGGATCGGGGAGCTGTTTTTT CASGVGQWIGELFF
many - TRBJ2-5 TRBV15 TGTGCCACCAGCAGAAAGGATGCAGTACGAGAGACCCAGTACTTC CATSRKDAVRETQYF
many - TRBJ1-2 TRBV29-1 TGCAGCGTTGAAGATCGGGAGACCGCTAACTATGGCTACACCTTC CSVEDRETANYGYTF
many TRBD2 TRBJ2-1 TRBV19 TGTGCCAGTAGATCGGGGACTAGCGGGGGGGCCGTCTACGATGAGCAGTTCTTC CASRSGTSGGAVYDEQFF
many - TRBJ1-5 TRBV10-3 TGTGCCATCAGTGGTGGCCGGACGGGGAGCAATCAGCCCCAGCATTTT CAISGGRTGSNQPQHF
few - TRBJ2-1 TRBV24-1 TGTGCCACCAGTGCTGTCAGGGTTTTCGATGAGCAGTTCTTC CATSAVRVFDEQFF
- - TRBJ2-7 TRBV4-3 TGCGCCAGCAGCCACCCTACGTACTTC CASSHPTYF
many TRBD2 TRBJ2-5 TRBV5-1 TGCGCCAGCAGCTTGGACGCCAGCGGGAGGGCGATAATTGAGACCCAGTACTTC CASSLDASGRAIIETQYF
many - TRBJ2-7 TRBV12-3/TRBV12-4 TGTGCCAGCGGCAGGGGTACTACCTACGAGCAGTACTTC CASGRGTTYEQYF
few TRBD2 TRBJ2-7 TRBV11-2 TGTGCCAGCAGCTCCTCTAGCGGGAAATACGAGCAGTACTTC CASSSSSGKYEQYF
many - TRBJ1-2 TRBV6-2/TRBV6-3 TGTGCCAGCAGTTACCTACCGACTACAGGGCACTCCGTCTACACCTTC CASSYLPTTGHSVYTF
many - TRBJ1-1 TRBV10-3 TGTGCCATCAGTGATCGGCAGACCGTGAACACTGAAGCTTTCTTT CAISDRQTVNTEAFF
- - TRBJ2-1 TRBV14 TGTGCCAGCAGCCATAACGACAATGAGCAGTTCTTC CASSHNDNEQFF
many - TRBJ2-6 TRBV12-3/TRBV12-4 TGTGCCAGCAGTTTAGTCAGGGGAGGGGCCAACGTCCTGACTTTC CASSLVRGGANVLTF
many TRBD1 TRBJ2-7 TRBV29-1 TGCAGCGTCCTGGGACAGCCGGACTCCTACGAGCAGTACTTC CSVLGQPDSYEQYF
many - TRBJ1-5 TRBV4-3 TGCGCCAGCAGCCAAGACCGGGACACTTATAGCAATCAGCCCCAGCATTTT CASSQDRDTYSNQPQHF
- - TRBJ1-1 TRBV5-6 TGTGCCAGCAGCTTGCGAGCTGTAATGAACACTGAAGCTTTCTTT CASSLRAVMNTEAFF
many - TRBJ1-2 TRBV29-1 TGCAGCGTTGAAGTTCGGCAGCCCTATGGCTACACCTTC CSVEVRQPYGYTF
many - TRBJ1-1 TRBV19 TGTGCCAGTAGTATAGGGTCAGGTCTCATGAACACTGAAGCTTTCTTT CASSIGSGLMNTEAFF